Below, one T cell receptor (beta chain) is given with its context. The ends were cut back, 5 bases at V and 4 bases at J, with 23 bases in the middle. The germline CDR1 and CDR2 sequences are LNHDA and SQIVND (reference sequence). The CDR3 has 17 amino acids. The record originates from a study of shared clonotypes between healthy human individuals. Measured with immunoSEQ multiplex PCR; TCRdb has only the in-frame clones, and not every one. The table includes roughly 1 million clones, approximately 76% detected once. The specimen sequenced was memory CD4+ T cells sorted from blood. Subset given: CD45RA-negative fraction. The rearrangement links TRBV19 to TRBJ1-2; weak D call: TRBD1 (6 bases). This receptor was obtained from a man in his late teens or twenties in good health. The CDR3 loop is CASSSIGQTFFLYGYTF. CDR3 DNA: TGTGCCAGTAGTTCCATTGGACAGACCTTCTTCCTCTATGGCTACACCTTC.